This T cell receptor beta chain was sequenced for a study of blood T cell repertoires in COVID-19. V shed 7 bases and J shed 7 bases, with 14 bases lying between them. Germline values: CDR1 MDHEN, CDR2 SYDVKM. The CDR3 totals 14 residues. Original handling: Amplification from reference gene primers served as the basis for estimated nucleated cell counts. Libraries were prepared by immunoSEQ multiplex PCR; TCRdb keeps only in-frame clonotypes and omits some of them. V and J calls and clone size are given by that table; D and trimming were obtained from the DNA. The sample records about 150,000 clones, around four fifths being singletons.

The sequence was obtained from a woman aged 50 to 65 who had recovered from COVID-19. The chain combines TRBV28 with TRBJ1-6; D may be TRBD1 (5 bases). The sample consisted of PBMCs or T cells enriched from blood (not recorded which). CDR3 coding DNA: TGTGCCAGCACACATGGACGGGGGAATTCACCCCTCCACTTT. Amino acids: CASTHGRGNSPLHF.